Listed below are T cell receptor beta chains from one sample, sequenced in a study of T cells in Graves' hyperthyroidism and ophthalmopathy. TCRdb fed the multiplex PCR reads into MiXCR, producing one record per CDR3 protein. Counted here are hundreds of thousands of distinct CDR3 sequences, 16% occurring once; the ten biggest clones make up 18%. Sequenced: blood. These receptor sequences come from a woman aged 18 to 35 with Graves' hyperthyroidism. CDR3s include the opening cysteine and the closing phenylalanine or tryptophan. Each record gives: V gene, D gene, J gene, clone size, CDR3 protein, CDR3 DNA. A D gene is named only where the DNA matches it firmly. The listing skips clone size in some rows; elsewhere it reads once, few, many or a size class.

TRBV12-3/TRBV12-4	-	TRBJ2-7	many	CASSLASGEQYF	TGTGCCAGCAGTTTAGCGTCGGGCGAGCAGTACTTC
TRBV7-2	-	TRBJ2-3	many	CASSGGSDTQYF	TGTGCCAGCAGCGGGGGCTCAGATACGCAGTATTTT
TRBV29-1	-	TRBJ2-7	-	CSVEKLGLLGEQYF	TGCAGCGTTGAAAAGTTAGGGCTGTTGGGCGAGCAGTACTTC
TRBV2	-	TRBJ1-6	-	CASGRPPLHF	TGTGCCAGCGGGCGGCCACCCCTCCACTTT
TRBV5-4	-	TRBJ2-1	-	CASSLGYLPPRDDEFF	TGTGCCAGCAGCTTGGGCTACCTTCCACCACGGGACGATGAGTTCTTC
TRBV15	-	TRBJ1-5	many	CATSREFGNQPQHF	TGTGCCACCAGCAGAGAATTTGGGAATCAGCCCCAGCATTTT
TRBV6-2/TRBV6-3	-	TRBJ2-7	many	CASGSETEYYEQYF	TGTGCCAGCGGGTCTGAGACAGAGTACTACGAGCAGTACTTC
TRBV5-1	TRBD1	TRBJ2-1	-	CASSSGQGFYNEQFF	TGCGCCAGCAGCTCTGGACAGGGATTTTACAATGAGCAGTTCTTC
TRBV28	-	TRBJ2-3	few	CASSLWVAAPAGDTQYF	TGTGCCAGCAGTTTATGGGTAGCGGCCCCAGCCGGCGATACGCAGTATTTT
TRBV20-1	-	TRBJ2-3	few	CSARGTAYRSPQYF	TGCAGTGCTAGGGGGACCGCGTACAGATCTCCGCAGTATTTT
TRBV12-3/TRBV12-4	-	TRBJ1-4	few	CASSWDRKANEKLFF	TGTGCCAGCAGTTGGGACCGAAAAGCGAATGAAAAACTGTTTTTT
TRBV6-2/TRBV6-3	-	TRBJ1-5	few	CASSTTTSNQPQHF	TGTGCCAGCAGTACTACAACTAGCAATCAGCCCCAGCATTTT
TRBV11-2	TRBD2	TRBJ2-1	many	CASSLDGLAGGPKTLNEQFF	TGTGCCAGCAGCTTAGACGGACTAGCGGGAGGGCCGAAAACCCTCAATGAGCAGTTCTTC
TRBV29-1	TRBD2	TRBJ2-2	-	CSVSGTSGNPGELFF	TGCAGCGTTTCCGGGACTAGCGGGAATCCCGGGGAGCTGTTTTTT
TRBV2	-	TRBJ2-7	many	CASNGAYEQYF	TGTGCCAGCAATGGGGCCTACGAGCAGTACTTC
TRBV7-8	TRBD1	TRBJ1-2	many	CASSLAGQGSGYTF	TGTGCCAGCAGCTTAGCAGGACAGGGAAGCGGCTACACCTTC
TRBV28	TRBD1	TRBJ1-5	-	CASPPQPDRAFQPQHF	TGTGCCAGCCCCCCGCAACCGGACAGGGCGTTTCAGCCCCAGCATTTT
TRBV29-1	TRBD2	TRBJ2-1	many	CSASASGGEQFF	TGCAGCGCCTCGGCTAGCGGGGGTGAGCAGTTCTTC
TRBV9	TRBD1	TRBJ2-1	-	CASSVGGTGRYNEQFF	TGTGCCAGCAGCGTAGGAGGGACAGGGAGGTACAATGAGCAGTTCTTC
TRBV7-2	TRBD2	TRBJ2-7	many	CASSHQPGLASYSYEQYF	TGTGCCAGCAGCCACCAACCGGGACTAGCGTCCTACTCCTACGAGCAGTACTTC
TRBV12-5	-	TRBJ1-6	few	CASGFTRPYSYNSPLHF	TGTGCTAGTGGTTTTACCAGGCCCTACTCCTATAATTCACCCCTCCACTTT
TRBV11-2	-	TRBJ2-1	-	CASSSVDRSSYNEQFF	TGTGCCAGCAGCTCCGTGGACAGAAGCTCCTACAATGAGCAGTTCTTC
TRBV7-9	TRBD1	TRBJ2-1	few	CASSQRRTGDNEQFF	TGTGCCAGCAGCCAAAGAAGGACAGGAGACAATGAGCAGTTCTTC
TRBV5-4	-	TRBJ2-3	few	CASSLEVHSTDTQYF	TGTGCCAGCAGCTTGGAGGTTCACAGCACAGATACGCAGTATTTT
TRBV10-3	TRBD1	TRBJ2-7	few	CAISHGQGTEQYF	TGTGCCATCAGCCATGGACAGGGGACAGAGCAGTACTTC
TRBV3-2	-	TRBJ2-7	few	CASSPDRGQYEQYF	TGTGCCAGCAGCCCAGACAGGGGGCAGTACGAGCAGTACTTC
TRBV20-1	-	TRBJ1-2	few	CSTSLADGGRNYGYTF	TGCAGTACTAGCTTGGCCGACGGGGGTCGTAACTATGGCTACACCTTC
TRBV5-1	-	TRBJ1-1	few	CASASGPMNTEAFF	TGCGCCAGCGCCTCGGGACCGATGAACACTGAAGCTTTCTTT
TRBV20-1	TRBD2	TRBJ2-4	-	CSASLRLAGPEAKNIQYF	TGCAGTGCTAGCCTACGACTAGCGGGACCGGAGGCCAAAAACATTCAGTACTTC
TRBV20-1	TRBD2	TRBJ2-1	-	CSALRTSGIHNEQFF	TGCAGTGCTCTCCGGACTAGCGGGATACACAATGAGCAGTTCTTC
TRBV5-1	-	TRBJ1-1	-	CASSSQTGLNTEAFF	TGCGCCAGCAGCTCCCAGACAGGACTGAACACTGAAGCTTTCTTT
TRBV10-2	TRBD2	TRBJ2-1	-	CASSGGRAGNEQFF	TGCGCCAGCAGTGGCGGGAGGGCCGGTAATGAGCAGTTCTTC
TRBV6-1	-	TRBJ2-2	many	CASSEAPFTGELFF	TGTGCCAGCAGTGAAGCTCCCTTCACCGGGGAGCTGTTTTTT
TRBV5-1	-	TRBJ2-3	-	CASSLGGKGTDTQYF	TGCGCCAGCAGCTTGGGAGGAAAGGGCACAGATACGCAGTATTTT
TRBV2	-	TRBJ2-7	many	CASSGEEQYF	TGTGCCAGCAGTGGGGAAGAGCAGTACTTC
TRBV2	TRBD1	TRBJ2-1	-	CASRVGAGGEQFF	TGTGCCAGCAGAGTGGGGGCAGGGGGTGAGCAGTTCTTC
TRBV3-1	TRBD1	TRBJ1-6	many	CASSPLSRGLGSPLHF	TGTGCCAGCAGCCCCCTATCCAGGGGGCTAGGATCACCCCTCCACTTT
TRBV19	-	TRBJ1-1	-	CASSISGSPEAFF	TGTGCCAGTAGTATTTCAGGGTCCCCTGAAGCTTTCTTT
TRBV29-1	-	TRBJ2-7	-	CSVEQPRGVQYF	TGCAGCGTTGAACAGCCCCGGGGAGTGCAGTACTTC
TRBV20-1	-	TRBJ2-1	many	CSASPPLQSSYNEQFF	TGCAGTGCTTCACCCCCTTTACAAAGCTCCTACAATGAGCAGTTCTTC
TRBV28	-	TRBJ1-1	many	CASTHWGGTEAFF	TGTGCCAGCACACATTGGGGGGGCACTGAAGCTTTCTTT
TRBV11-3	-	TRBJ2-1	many	CASSPSPWGGNNEQFF	TGTGCCAGCAGCCCTAGCCCTTGGGGGGGCAACAATGAGCAGTTCTTC
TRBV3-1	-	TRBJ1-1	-	CASSQGRAAFF	TGTGCCAGCAGCCAGGGCAGGGCGGCTTTCTTT
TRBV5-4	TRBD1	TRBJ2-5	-	CASSFPTGAEETQYF	TGTGCCAGCAGCTTCCCGACAGGGGCCGAGGAGACCCAGTACTTC
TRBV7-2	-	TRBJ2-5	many	CASSLEHPETQYF	TGTGCCAGCAGCTTAGAACACCCCGAGACCCAGTACTTC
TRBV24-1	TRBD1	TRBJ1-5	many	CATSGGTGPQPQHF	TGTGCCACCAGTGGCGGGACAGGGCCACAGCCCCAGCATTTT
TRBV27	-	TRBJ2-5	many	CASSPHTEETQYF	TGTGCCAGCAGTCCCCACACCGAAGAGACCCAGTACTTC
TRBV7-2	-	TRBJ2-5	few	CASSSLPGTTSPTQYF	TGTGCCAGCAGCTCATTACCCGGGACGACGTCTCCTACCCAGTACTTC
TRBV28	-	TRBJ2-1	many	CAVDRRQAYNEQFF	TGTGCCGTAGACCGGAGGCAGGCCTACAATGAGCAGTTCTTC
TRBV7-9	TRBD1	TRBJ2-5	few	CASSLWGQKETQYF	TGTGCCAGCAGCTTATGGGGACAGAAAGAGACCCAGTACTTC
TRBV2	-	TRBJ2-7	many	CASRQELYEQYF	TGTGCCAGCAGACAGGAGCTCTACGAGCAGTACTTC
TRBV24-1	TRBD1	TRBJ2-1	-	CATSDPYRGAYNEQFF	TGTGCCACCAGTGACCCCTACAGGGGTGCATACAATGAGCAGTTCTTC
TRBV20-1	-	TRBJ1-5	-	CSATNGATSQPQHF	TGCAGTGCTACCAACGGGGCGACTAGTCAGCCCCAGCATTTT
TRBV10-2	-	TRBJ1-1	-	CASRGGAFTEAFF	TGCGCCAGCAGAGGTGGGGCTTTCACTGAAGCTTTCTTT
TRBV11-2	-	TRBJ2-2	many	CASSLEGLPTGELFF	TGTGCCAGCAGCTTAGAGGGTTTGCCGACCGGGGAGCTGTTTTTT
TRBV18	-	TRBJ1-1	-	CASSKGLGLLNTEAFF	TGTGCCAGCTCTAAAGGCTTGGGCCTCCTGAACACTGAAGCTTTCTTT
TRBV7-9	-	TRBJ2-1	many	CASSLALNEQFF	TGTGCCAGCAGCTTAGCTCTCAATGAGCAGTTCTTC
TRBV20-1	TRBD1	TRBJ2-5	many	CSARDRTGGSETQYF	TGCAGTGCTAGAGATCGTACAGGGGGGTCGGAGACCCAGTACTTC
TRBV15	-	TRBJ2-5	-	CATSRDLRETQYF	TGTGCCACCAGCAGAGATCTTAGGGAGACCCAGTACTTC